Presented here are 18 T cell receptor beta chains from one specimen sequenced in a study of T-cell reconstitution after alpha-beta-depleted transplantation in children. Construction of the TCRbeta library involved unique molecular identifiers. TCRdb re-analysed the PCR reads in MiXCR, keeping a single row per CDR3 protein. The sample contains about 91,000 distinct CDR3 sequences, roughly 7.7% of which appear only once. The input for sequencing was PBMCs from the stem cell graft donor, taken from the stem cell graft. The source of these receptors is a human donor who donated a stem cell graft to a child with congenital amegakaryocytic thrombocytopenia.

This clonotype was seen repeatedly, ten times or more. The CDR3 coding sequence is TGTGCCAGCAGCTTGACGGGGACAGGGATAGGCGCTGAAGCTTTCTTT. It codes for CASSLTGTGIGAEAFF. This chain links TRBV7-6 with TRBJ1-1, with 9 nucleotides matching TRBD1. The germline V gene encodes CDR1 SGHVS and CDR2 FNYEAQ. Unmatched junction bases numbered 11, after V lost 3 bases and J lost 6 bases. CDR3 length: 16 residues.

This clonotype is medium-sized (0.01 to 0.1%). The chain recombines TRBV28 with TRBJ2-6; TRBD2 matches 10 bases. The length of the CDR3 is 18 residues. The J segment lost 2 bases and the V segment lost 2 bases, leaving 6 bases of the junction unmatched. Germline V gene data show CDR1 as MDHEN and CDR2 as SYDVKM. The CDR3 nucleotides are TGTGCCAGCAGTTTAGGGACTAGCGATTCGCCTGGGGCCAACGTCCTGACTTTC. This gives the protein CASSLGTSDSPGANVLTF.

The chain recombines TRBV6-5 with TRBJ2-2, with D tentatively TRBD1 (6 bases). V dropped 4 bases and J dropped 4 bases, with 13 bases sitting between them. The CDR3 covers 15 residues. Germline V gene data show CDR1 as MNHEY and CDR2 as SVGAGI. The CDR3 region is CASSSTGQVTGELFF. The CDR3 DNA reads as TGTGCCAGCAGTTCGACAGGTCAGGTCACCGGGGAGCTGTTTTTT.

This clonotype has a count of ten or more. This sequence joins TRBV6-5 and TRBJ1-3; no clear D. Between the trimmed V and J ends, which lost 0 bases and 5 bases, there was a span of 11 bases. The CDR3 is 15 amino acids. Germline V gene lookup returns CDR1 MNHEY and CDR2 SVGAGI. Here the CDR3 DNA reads TGTGCCAGCAGTTACTCAGGCAGTACTAGAAACACCATATATTTT. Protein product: CASSYSGSTRNTIYF.

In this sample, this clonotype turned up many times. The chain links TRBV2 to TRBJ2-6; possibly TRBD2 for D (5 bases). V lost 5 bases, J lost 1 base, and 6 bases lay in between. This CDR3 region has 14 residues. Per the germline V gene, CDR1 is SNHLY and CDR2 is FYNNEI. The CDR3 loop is CASSRESGANVLTF. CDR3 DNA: TGTGCCAGCAGTAGGGAGTCTGGGGCCAACGTCCTGACTTTC.

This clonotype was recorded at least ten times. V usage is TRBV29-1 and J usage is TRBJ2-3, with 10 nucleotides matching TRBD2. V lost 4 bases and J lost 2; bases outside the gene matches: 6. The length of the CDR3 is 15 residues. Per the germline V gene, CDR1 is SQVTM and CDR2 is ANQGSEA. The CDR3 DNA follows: TGCAGCGTTGTGCGCGGGACTAGCGACACAGATACGCAGTATTTT. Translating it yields CSVVRGTSDTDTQYF.

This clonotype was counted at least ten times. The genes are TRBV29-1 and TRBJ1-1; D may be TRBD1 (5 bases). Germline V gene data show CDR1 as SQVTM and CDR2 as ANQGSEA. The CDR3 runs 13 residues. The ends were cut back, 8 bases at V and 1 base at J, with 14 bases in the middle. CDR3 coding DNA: TGCAGCTCGGGAGGGGCCCGGAACACTGAAGCTTTCTTT. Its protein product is CSSGGARNTEAFF.

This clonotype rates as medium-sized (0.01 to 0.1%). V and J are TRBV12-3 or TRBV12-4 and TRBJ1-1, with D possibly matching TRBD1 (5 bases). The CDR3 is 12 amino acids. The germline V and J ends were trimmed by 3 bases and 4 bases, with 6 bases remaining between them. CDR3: CASSFGGTEAFF. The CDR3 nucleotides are TGTGCCAGCAGTTTTGGGGGCACTGAAGCTTTCTTT.

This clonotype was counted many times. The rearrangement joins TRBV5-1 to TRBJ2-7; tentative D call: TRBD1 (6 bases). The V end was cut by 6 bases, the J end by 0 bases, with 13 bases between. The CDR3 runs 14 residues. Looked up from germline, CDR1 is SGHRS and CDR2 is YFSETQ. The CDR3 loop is CASKTGLPSYEQYF. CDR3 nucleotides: TGCGCCAGCAAAACAGGGCTTCCCTCCTACGAGCAGTACTTC.

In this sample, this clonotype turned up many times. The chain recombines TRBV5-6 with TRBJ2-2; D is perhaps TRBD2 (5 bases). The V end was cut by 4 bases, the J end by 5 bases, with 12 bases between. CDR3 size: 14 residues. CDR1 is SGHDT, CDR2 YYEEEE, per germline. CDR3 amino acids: CASSRAEGTGELFF. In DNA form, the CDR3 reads TGTGCCAGCAGCAGAGCGGAAGGGACCGGGGAGCTGTTTTTT.

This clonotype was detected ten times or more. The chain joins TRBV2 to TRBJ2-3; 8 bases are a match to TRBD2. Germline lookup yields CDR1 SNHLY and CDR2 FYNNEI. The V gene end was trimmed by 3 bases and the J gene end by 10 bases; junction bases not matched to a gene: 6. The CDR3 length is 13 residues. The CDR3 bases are TGTGCCAGCAGTGACGGGGGGGCCCTCCCGCAGTATTTT. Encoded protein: CASSDGGALPQYF.

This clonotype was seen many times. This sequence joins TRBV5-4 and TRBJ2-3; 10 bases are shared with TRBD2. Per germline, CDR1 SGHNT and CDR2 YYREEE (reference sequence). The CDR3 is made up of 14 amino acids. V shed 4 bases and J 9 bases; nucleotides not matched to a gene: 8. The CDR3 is CASSPLAGGTTQYF. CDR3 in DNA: TGTGCCAGCAGCCCTTTAGCGGGGGGAACCACGCAGTATTTT. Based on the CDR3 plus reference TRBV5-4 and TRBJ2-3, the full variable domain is ETGVTQSPTHLIKTRGQQVTLRCSSQSGHNTVSWYQQALGQGPQFIFQYYREEENGRGNFPPRFSGLQFPNYSSELNVNALELDDSALYLCASSPLAGGTTQYFGPGTRLTVL.

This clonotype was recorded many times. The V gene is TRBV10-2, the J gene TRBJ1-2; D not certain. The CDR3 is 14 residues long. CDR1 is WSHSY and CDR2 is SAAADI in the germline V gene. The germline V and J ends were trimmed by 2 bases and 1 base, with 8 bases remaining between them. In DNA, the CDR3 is TGCGCCAGCAGTGAGATGGGCAGTAACTATGGCTACACCTTC. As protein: CASSEMGSNYGYTF.

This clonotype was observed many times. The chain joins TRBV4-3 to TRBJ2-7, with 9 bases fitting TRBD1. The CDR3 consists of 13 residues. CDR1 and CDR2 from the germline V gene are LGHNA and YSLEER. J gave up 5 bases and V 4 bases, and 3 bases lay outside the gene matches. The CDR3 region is CASSLRTGDEQYF. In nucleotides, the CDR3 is TGCGCCAGCAGCCTACGGACAGGGGACGAGCAGTACTTC.

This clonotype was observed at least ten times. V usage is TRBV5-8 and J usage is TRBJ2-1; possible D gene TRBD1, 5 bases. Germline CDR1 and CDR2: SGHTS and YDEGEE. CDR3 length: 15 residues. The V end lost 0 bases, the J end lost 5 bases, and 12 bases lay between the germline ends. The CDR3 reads CASSLDLGRNNEQFF. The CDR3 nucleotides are TGTGCCAGCAGCTTGGATTTGGGGCGAAACAATGAGCAGTTCTTC.

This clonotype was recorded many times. CDR3 region: CSVQRQGARTDTQYF. The CDR3 nucleotides are TGCAGCGTCCAGAGACAGGGGGCGCGGACAGATACGCAGTATTTT. The rearrangement joins TRBV29-1 to TRBJ2-3; 10 nucleotides match TRBD1. The CDR3 consists of 15 residues. Trimming at V came to 6 bases and at J to 3 bases, leaving 9 bases not matched to a gene. CDR1 is SQVTM, CDR2 ANQGSEA, per germline.

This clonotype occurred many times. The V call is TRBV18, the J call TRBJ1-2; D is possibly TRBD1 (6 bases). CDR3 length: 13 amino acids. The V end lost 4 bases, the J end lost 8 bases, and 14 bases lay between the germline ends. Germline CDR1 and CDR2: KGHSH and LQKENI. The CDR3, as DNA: TGTGCCAGCTCACAAGCGCAGGGGAGAGGCTACACCTTC. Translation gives CASSQAQGRGYTF.

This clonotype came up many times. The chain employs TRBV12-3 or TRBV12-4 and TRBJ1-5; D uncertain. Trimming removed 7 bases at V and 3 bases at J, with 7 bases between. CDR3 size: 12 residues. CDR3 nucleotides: TGTGCCAGCACGGCGTACAATCAGCCCCAGCATTTT. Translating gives CASTAYNQPQHF.